This TCR beta chain originates from a study of technical replicates of blood from several donors. Clones were read by immunoSEQ multiplex PCR, and TCRdb kept only the in-frame ones, dropping some. The sample lists some 60,000 clones, 85% to 90% seen once, with roughly 5% in the top ten. Germline values: CDR1 LGHNA, CDR2 YNFKEQ. J was trimmed by 4 bases and V by 1 base; bases with no gene match: 6. The CDR3 covers 16 residues. The sequence was collected from a human donor in good health. Some clones in this sample may be carry-over from other donors' samples. Sample: PBMCs. The chain recombines TRBV4-2 with TRBJ1-4, with 7 bases lining up with TRBD1. CDR3 loop: CASSQAGTEINEKLFF. The CDR3 bases are TGTGCCAGCAGCCAAGCCGGGACAGAAATTAATGAAAAACTGTTTTTT.